These T cell receptor beta chains were read from a single sample in a study of CD8 T cells in ankylosing spondylitis. TCRdb redid the calling of the 5' RACE reads with MiXCR, one entry per CDR3 protein. The sample lists 200,000 to 250,000 distinct CDR3 sequences, about 7.3% occurring once. The sequenced material came from blood, either unsorted or a sorted T cell fraction (not recorded which). Receptor source: a male donor with ankylosing spondylitis. Each CDR3 is given without its conserved first and last residue. Each record gives: J gene, V gene, CDR3 protein.

J gene: TRBJ1-1
V gene: TRBV7-9
CDR3 protein: ASIRGNTEAF

J gene: TRBJ1-2
V gene: TRBV20-1
CDR3 protein: SARDRGSRNYGYT

J gene: TRBJ2-7
V gene: TRBV27
CDR3 protein: ASASGWSSYEQY

J gene: TRBJ2-2
V gene: TRBV12-3/TRBV12-4
CDR3 protein: ASSSWDTHPNTGELF

J gene: TRBJ1-2
V gene: TRBV5-1
CDR3 protein: ASSGTDPILDGYT

J gene: TRBJ2-4
V gene: TRBV4-3
CDR3 protein: ASSQVYGGGKNIQY

J gene: TRBJ2-1
V gene: TRBV7-2
CDR3 protein: ASSSGLAGGFEQF

J gene: TRBJ2-7
V gene: TRBV6-1
CDR3 protein: ASSPYGLSYEQY

J gene: TRBJ2-1
V gene: TRBV27
CDR3 protein: TNNEQF

J gene: TRBJ1-2
V gene: TRBV12-3/TRBV12-4
CDR3 protein: ASTETGGFFDGYT

J gene: TRBJ2-1
V gene: TRBV11-2
CDR3 protein: ASSFGSWGNEQF

J gene: TRBJ2-1
V gene: TRBV28
CDR3 protein: ASSPPRVNEQF

J gene: TRBJ2-1
V gene: TRBV7-9
CDR3 protein: ASSLARNRRNEQF

J gene: TRBJ2-7
V gene: TRBV6-1
CDR3 protein: ASRESGQFYEQY

J gene: TRBJ1-2
V gene: TRBV6-1
CDR3 protein: ASSEMDSNYGYT

J gene: TRBJ2-7
V gene: TRBV2
CDR3 protein: ASSDRHSYEQY

J gene: TRBJ1-5
V gene: TRBV5-8
CDR3 protein: ASSFQGYSNQPQH

J gene: TRBJ1-2
V gene: TRBV12-3/TRBV12-4
CDR3 protein: ASSRQLRTGVLYGYT

J gene: TRBJ2-2
V gene: TRBV20-1
CDR3 protein: SASLDRGLAGELF

J gene: TRBJ2-1
V gene: TRBV7-9
CDR3 protein: ASSLGGRATNEQF

J gene: TRBJ1-1
V gene: TRBV20-1
CDR3 protein: SAGRDSMNTEAF

J gene: TRBJ1-4
V gene: TRBV6-2/TRBV6-3
CDR3 protein: ASSGIPRDEKLF

J gene: TRBJ2-7
V gene: TRBV7-2
CDR3 protein: ASSLVGTNYEQY

J gene: TRBJ2-3
V gene: TRBV7-8
CDR3 protein: ASSFPPRLLADTQY

J gene: TRBJ2-3
V gene: TRBV5-6
CDR3 protein: ASSSGRLDTQY

J gene: TRBJ2-6
V gene: TRBV7-8
CDR3 protein: ASSVRQFFSSGANVLT

J gene: TRBJ2-1
V gene: TRBV9
CDR3 protein: ASRPGEWNNEQF

J gene: TRBJ2-5
V gene: TRBV7-9
CDR3 protein: ASSTGGGETQY

J gene: TRBJ2-1
V gene: TRBV6-1
CDR3 protein: ASRLVPNEQF

J gene: TRBJ2-1
V gene: TRBV7-2
CDR3 protein: ASSSTGGLYNEQF

J gene: TRBJ2-3
V gene: TRBV7-9
CDR3 protein: ASSLAQRPSGGHTQY

J gene: TRBJ1-2
V gene: TRBV7-9
CDR3 protein: ASSPPGTDYYGYT

J gene: TRBJ1-1
V gene: TRBV7-6
CDR3 protein: ASSFRQGYTEAF

J gene: TRBJ2-3
V gene: TRBV20-1
CDR3 protein: SASDISTDTQY

J gene: TRBJ2-1
V gene: TRBV9
CDR3 protein: ASSVAGGYYNEQF

J gene: TRBJ2-7
V gene: TRBV6-2/TRBV6-3
CDR3 protein: ASSQPGTNTYEQY

J gene: TRBJ2-5
V gene: TRBV9
CDR3 protein: ASSVDVGDATQY

J gene: TRBJ2-7
V gene: TRBV4-1
CDR3 protein: ASSQVSGDEQY

J gene: TRBJ1-4
V gene: TRBV7-2
CDR3 protein: ASSLERGANNEKLF

J gene: TRBJ2-1
V gene: TRBV27
CDR3 protein: ASSLSVTSLFSEQF

J gene: TRBJ2-5
V gene: TRBV7-8
CDR3 protein: ASSSDRAKTQY

J gene: TRBJ2-6
V gene: TRBV7-9
CDR3 protein: ASSLPGFGANVLT

J gene: TRBJ2-3
V gene: TRBV12-3/TRBV12-4
CDR3 protein: AIGWGTGGGDTQY

J gene: TRBJ1-2
V gene: TRBV15
CDR3 protein: ATSIPDRSYGYT

J gene: TRBJ2-1
V gene: TRBV10-3
CDR3 protein: AVQGQGADGSYNEQF

J gene: TRBJ2-7
V gene: TRBV20-1
CDR3 protein: SASWTELEQY

J gene: TRBJ2-5
V gene: TRBV28
CDR3 protein: ASSNRGQETQY

J gene: TRBJ2-3
V gene: TRBV5-6
CDR3 protein: ASSRDNPTDTQY

J gene: TRBJ2-1
V gene: TRBV6-4
CDR3 protein: ASSDSTGSGNEQF

J gene: TRBJ2-1
V gene: TRBV6-2/TRBV6-3
CDR3 protein: ASSPLSLHNEQF

J gene: TRBJ2-1
V gene: TRBV9
CDR3 protein: ASSVAYGSSYNEQF

J gene: TRBJ2-1
V gene: TRBV12-3/TRBV12-4
CDR3 protein: ASSLTSGVNEQF